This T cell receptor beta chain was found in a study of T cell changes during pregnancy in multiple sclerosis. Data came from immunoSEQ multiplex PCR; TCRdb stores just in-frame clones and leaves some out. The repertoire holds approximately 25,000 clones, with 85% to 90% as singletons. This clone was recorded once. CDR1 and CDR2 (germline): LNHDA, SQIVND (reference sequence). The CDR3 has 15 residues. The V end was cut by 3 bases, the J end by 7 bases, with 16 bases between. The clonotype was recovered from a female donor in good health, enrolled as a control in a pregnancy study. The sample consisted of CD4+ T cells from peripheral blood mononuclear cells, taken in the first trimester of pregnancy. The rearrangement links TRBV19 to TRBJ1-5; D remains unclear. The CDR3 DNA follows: TGTGCCAGTAGTATTGCCGGACTTCGGCACCAGCCCCAGCATTTT. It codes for CASSIAGLRHQPQHF.